The sequence of this T cell receptor beta chain was determined in a study of shared clonotypes between healthy human individuals. About the study: Used for every donor were three CD4 naive, three CD4 memory, two CD8 naive and one CD8 memory plate. Study observations and caveats: In contrast to clonotypes shared by all four donors, non-shared clonotypes had lower generation probabilities.

This clone has a handful of counts. Antigen specificity is unknown. This CDR3 spans 15 amino acids. Germline lookup yields CDR1 MNHNS and CDR2 SASEGT. V was pared by 3 bases and J by 4 bases, with 7 bases of the junction left unmatched. It was across several immunoSEQ plates that each subset's genomic DNA was evenly split. The protocol was immunoSEQ multiplex PCR, while the TCRdb copy is restricted to in-frame clones and leaves out a portion. The sample has 1 million to 1.2 million clones; around 77% are singletons. The rearrangement joins TRBV6-1 to TRBJ1-2, with TRBD1 identical over 8 bases. Material for sequencing was memory CD4+ T cells from PBMCs. Subset given: CD45RA-negative fraction. This clonotype was obtained from a young man in good health. Some clones in this sample may be carry-over from other donors' samples. CDR3 region: CASSDLGTGLYGYTF. DNA for the CDR3: TGTGCCAGCAGTGATCTCGGGACAGGCCTCTATGGCTACACCTTC.